This T cell receptor (beta chain) was sequenced during a study of T cell changes during pregnancy in multiple sclerosis. Sequencing used immunoSEQ multiplex PCR; TCRdb keeps in-frame clones, though not all of them. The sample yields about 43,000 clones, 90% seen once. This TCR was recovered from a female donor in good health, enrolled as a control in a pregnancy study. This material consisted of peripheral blood, taken in the second trimester of pregnancy.

The CDR3 nucleotides are TGTGCCAGCAGCTTAGTGGCCGGGTCAGATACGCAGTATTTT. Translating it yields CASSLVAGSDTQYF. This sequence joins TRBV7-9 and TRBJ2-3; the D is unclear. This CDR3 spans 14 amino acids. CDR1 and CDR2 from the germline V gene are SEHNR and FQNEAQ (reference sequence). The germline V and J ends were trimmed by 1 base and 4 bases, with 9 bases remaining between them.